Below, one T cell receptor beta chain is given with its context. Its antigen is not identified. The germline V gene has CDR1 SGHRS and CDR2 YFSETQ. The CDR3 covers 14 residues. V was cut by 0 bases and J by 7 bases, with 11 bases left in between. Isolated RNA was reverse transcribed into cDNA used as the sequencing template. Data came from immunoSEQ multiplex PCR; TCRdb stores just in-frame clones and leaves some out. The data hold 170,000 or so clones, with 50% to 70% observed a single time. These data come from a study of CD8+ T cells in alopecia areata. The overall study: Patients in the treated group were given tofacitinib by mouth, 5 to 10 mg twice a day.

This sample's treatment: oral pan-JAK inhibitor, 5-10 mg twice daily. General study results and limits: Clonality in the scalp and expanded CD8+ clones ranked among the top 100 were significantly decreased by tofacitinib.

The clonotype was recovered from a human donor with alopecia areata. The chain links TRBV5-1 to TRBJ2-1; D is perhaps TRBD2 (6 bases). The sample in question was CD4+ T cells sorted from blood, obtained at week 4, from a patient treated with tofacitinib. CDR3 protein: CASSLVAGGNEQFF. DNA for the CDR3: TGCGCCAGCAGCTTGGTAGCCGGGGGTAATGAGCAGTTCTTC.